A single sample gave rise to the 21 T cell receptor beta chains below, sequenced in a study of cytomegalovirus exposure and HLA in healthy donors. PCR involved 60 Vbeta and 13 Jbeta primers. Using immunoSEQ multiplex PCR, the repertoire was profiled, and TCRdb retains in-frame clones only, with some absent. The sample shows 200,000 to 250,000 clones, more than 75% of them seen only once. What was sequenced was PBMCs. These receptors were taken from a woman in her thirties or forties in good health and CMV-seropositive.

This chain joins TRBV10-3 and TRBJ2-1; 9 bases align to TRBD2. The V and J ends lost 7 bases and 7 bases, in that order; junction bases with no gene match: 8. Germline loops: CDR1 ENHRY, CDR2 SYGVKD. The CDR3 runs 14 residues. The CDR3 is CAIKRAGGENEQFF. For the CDR3, the DNA is TGTGCCATCAAGCGGGCGGGGGGGGAAAATGAGCAGTTCTTC.

The chain couples TRBV9 to TRBJ2-1; D is possibly TRBD2 (6 bases). The germline V gene has CDR1 SGDLS and CDR2 YYNGEE. CDR3 size: 16 residues. V was pared by 3 bases and J by 3 bases, with 16 bases between. The CDR3 loop is CASSASPGRLYNEQFF. The CDR3 coding sequence is TGTGCCAGCAGCGCGAGCCCAGGGAGGCTCTACAATGAGCAGTTCTTC.

This chain connects TRBV7-6 to TRBJ1-3, with 9 bases fitting TRBD1. The CDR3 has 17 amino acids. Germline CDR1 reads SGHVS; CDR2 reads FNYEAQ. After removal of 2 bases from V and 2 bases from J, the junction contained 7 bases not matched to a gene. The CDR3 sequence is CASSLRPGQGTGNTIYF. The CDR3 nucleotides are TGTGCCAGCAGCTTAAGACCGGGACAGGGCACTGGAAACACCATATATTTT.

The V and J genes are TRBV12-5 and TRBJ1-4, with TRBD1 matching 9 bases. CDR1 and CDR2 (germline): LGHNT, FRNRAP. This CDR3 is built from 15 residues. The V gene end was trimmed by 5 bases and the J gene end by 7 bases; junction bases not matched to a gene: 8. This CDR3 is CASGRGQGPGEKLFF. In nucleotides, the CDR3 is TGTGCTAGTGGTAGAGGACAGGGGCCCGGTGAAAAACTGTTTTTT.

V and J are TRBV10-3 and TRBJ2-3; 8 nucleotides match TRBD1. Germline lookup yields CDR1 ENHRY and CDR2 SYGVKD. With V trimmed by 6 bases and J by 6 bases, 11 bases remained unmatched. The CDR3 length is 15 residues. CDR3 protein: CAIRMTGVSTDTQYF. The CDR3 DNA sequence: TGTGCCATCAGGATGACAGGGGTTAGTACGGATACGCAGTATTTT.

The chain has TRBV14 and TRBJ2-7; 9 nucleotides line up with TRBD1. Looked up from germline, CDR1 is SGHDN and CDR2 is FVKESK. This CDR3 contains 14 residues. V shed 5 bases and J 5 bases; nucleotides not matched to a gene: 7. CDR3: CASSAITGGNEQYF. The CDR3 bases are TGTGCCAGCAGCGCGATTACAGGGGGCAACGAGCAGTACTTC. Using reference TRBV14 and TRBJ2-7 for the parts outside the CDR3, the full variable domain is EAGVTQFPSHSVIEKGQTVTLRCDPISGHDNLYWYRRVMGKEIKFLLHFVKESKQDESGMPNNRFLAERTGGTYSTLKVQPAELEDSGVYFCASSAITGGNEQYFGPGTRLTVT.

Turning to this clone: An end of the junction does not agree with germline; a read error may underlie this. This sequence joins TRBV4-1 and TRBJ1-2, with D perhaps TRBD1 (5 bases). The CDR3 has 13 residues. Germline assignment: CDR1 MGHRA and CDR2 YSYEKL. In nucleotides, the CDR3 is TGCGCCAGCAGCCAAGACAGGGTCTATGACTACACCTTC. Protein: CASSQDRVYDYTF.

The chain joins TRBV30 to TRBJ1-1; D is possibly TRBD1 (6 bases). This CDR3 region has 15 residues. CDR1 and CDR2 from the germline V gene are GTSNPN and SVGIG (reference sequence). V lost 0 bases, J lost 2 bases, and 13 bases lay in between. The CDR3 region is CAWSVRGAGNTEAFF. The CDR3 region has the DNA TGTGCCTGGAGTGTCCGGGGGGCAGGCAACACTGAAGCTTTCTTT.

This clone was counted a few times. This chain connects TRBV30 to TRBJ2-5, with D possibly TRBD1 on 6 matching bases. The J call is uncertain, as TRBJ2-7 better fits the DNA end. CDR3 length: 14 residues. Germline V gene data show CDR1 as GTSNPN and CDR2 as SVGIG (reference sequence). For the CDR3, the DNA is TGTGCCTGGAGTCTATTACGGGACAACGGCGAGCAGTACTTC. Translating it yields CAWSLLRDNGEQYF.

The chain recombines TRBV14 with TRBJ2-2; a possible D gene is TRBD1 (5 bases). CDR3 length equals 14 residues. V was cut by 7 bases and J by 4 bases, with 13 bases left in between. Germline CDR1 SGHDN, CDR2 FVKESK. As DNA, the CDR3 is TGTGCCAGCACCTCAGGGATCGGCACCGGGGAGCTGTTTTTT. It specifies CASTSGIGTGELFF.

This sequence joins TRBV11-1 and TRBJ1-6, with D perhaps matching TRBD1 (6 bases). This CDR3 is 15 amino acids long. Germline-derived CDR1 and CDR2 are SGHAT and FQDESV (reference sequence). Trimming took 8 bases from V and 5 from J, leaving 16 bases between them. The CDR3 loop is CASGYRVGHNSPLHF. The CDR3 DNA reads as TGTGCCAGCGGCTACAGGGTGGGACATAATTCACCCCTCCACTTT.

This clone has just a few counts. The gene calls are TRBV19 and TRBJ2-1, with D possibly matching TRBD2 (6 bases). CDR1 and CDR2 from the germline V gene are LNHDA and SQIVND (reference sequence). Trimming removed 6 bases at V and 0 bases at J, with 15 bases between. CDR3 length: 16 amino acids. The chain's CDR3 is CASSALGGNSYNEQFF. The CDR3 DNA sequence: TGTGCCAGTAGCGCGCTGGGGGGAAACTCCTACAATGAGCAGTTCTTC.

This sequence joins TRBV7-2 and TRBJ1-1, with TRBD1 matching 10 bases. The J segment lost 6 bases and the V segment lost 5 bases, leaving 12 bases of the junction unmatched. CDR3 size: 16 residues. CDR1 is SGHTA, CDR2 FQGNSA, per germline. The chain's CDR3 is CASSIQPGQGRAEAFF. The CDR3 bases are TGTGCCAGCAGCATCCAACCGGGACAGGGGAGAGCTGAAGCTTTCTTT. Supplemented by reference TRBV7-2 and TRBJ1-1, the full variable domain reads GAGVSQSPSNKVTEKGKDVELRCDPISGHTALYWYRQSLGQGLEFLIYFQGNSAPDKSGLPSDRFSAERTGGSVSTLTIQRTQQEDSAVYLCASSIQPGQGRAEAFFGQGTRLTVV.

There are a few counts of this clone. V gene TRBV30 combines with J gene TRBJ2-7, with unresolved D. V lost 2 bases, J lost 3 bases, and 5 bases lay in between. The CDR3 length is 11 residues. CDR1 is GTSNPN and CDR2 is SVGIG in the germline V gene (reference sequence). The CDR3 bases are TGTGCCTGGAGTAACAACTACGAGCAGTACTTC. It is translated as CAWSNNYEQYF.

V and J are TRBV5-4 and TRBJ2-1; D is possibly TRBD2 (7 bases). This CDR3 spans 16 amino acids. V lost 6 bases, J lost 7 bases, and 23 bases lay in between. Germline V gene data show CDR1 as SGHNT and CDR2 as YYREEE (reference sequence). Here the CDR3 reads CASNYGGGGRSNEQFF. DNA for the CDR3: TGTGCCAGCAACTATGGGGGCGGGGGTAGGTCGAATGAGCAGTTCTTC.

This chain joins TRBV27 and TRBJ1-1; TRBD1 is a possible D gene (6 bases). Trimming stripped 5 bases from V and 7 bases from J, with 11 bases between. This CDR3 has 12 residues. CDR1 and CDR2 from the germline V gene are MNHEY and SMNVEV (reference sequence). CDR3: CASSQGQFEAFF. The CDR3 bases are TGTGCCAGCAGTCAAGGACAGTTTGAAGCTTTCTTT.

This chain uses TRBV7-2 with TRBJ2-5; D unclear. Trimming shortened V by 5 bases and J by 5 bases, and 9 bases separated the two germline ends. This CDR3 is 12 amino acids long. Germline CDR1 is SGHTA and CDR2 is FQGNSA. CDR3 region: CASSPHRETQYF. For the CDR3, the DNA is TGTGCCAGCAGCCCCCATCGGGAGACCCAGTACTTC.

This clone appeared a few times. At one of its ends the junction is not consistent with the germline gene, which may arise from a read error. V usage is TRBV7-7 and J usage is TRBJ2-5, with D perhaps TRBD1 (5 bases). Germline V gene sequence: CDR1 SSHAT, CDR2 FNYEAQ (reference sequence). The CDR3 has 14 residues. CDR3 amino acids: CASSLGAGAKTQYF. Here the CDR3 DNA reads TGTGCTAGCAGCTTAGGGGCAGGTGCGAAGACCCAGTACTTC.

To note about this clone: An end of the junction differs from the germline gene, which may be a read error. The chain is built from TRBV7-7 and TRBJ2-1; the D gene is possibly TRBD2 (6 bases). The CDR3 is 14 amino acids. Germline CDR1 SSHAT, CDR2 FNYEAQ (reference sequence). CDR3 protein: CASSLSGSYNEQFF. The CDR3 nucleotides read TGTGCTAGCAGCTTATCCGGGAGCTACAATGAGCAGTTCTTC.

V gene TRBV19 combines with J gene TRBJ1-1, with a weak D call TRBD1 (5 bases). The CDR3 is made up of 14 amino acids. Trimming left V 3 bases short and J 1 base short, with 9 bases between. Germline V gives CDR1 LNHDA, CDR2 SQIVND (reference sequence). The CDR3 DNA is TGTGCCAGTAGTATTAGCAGGGAGAACACTGAAGCTTTCTTT. Translating it yields CASSISRENTEAFF.

The chain employs TRBV15 and TRBJ2-7; 10 nucleotides align to TRBD1. This CDR3 is 16 amino acids long. With 2 bases clipped from V and 1 base from J, the junction kept 5 bases outside the gene matches. Germline CDR1 is LNHNV and CDR2 is YYDKDF (reference sequence). CDR3: CATSRQDRGVSYEQYF. The DNA of the CDR3 is TGTGCCACCAGCAGACAGGACAGGGGGGTGTCCTACGAGCAGTACTTC.